The 5 T cell receptor beta chains below all came from one sample that was sequenced in a study of shared clonotypes between healthy human individuals. Libraries were prepared by immunoSEQ multiplex PCR; TCRdb keeps only in-frame clonotypes and omits some of them. In the table there are hundreds of thousands of clones, around 67% of which are singletons. Sequenced material: memory CD4+ T cells sorted from blood. Subset specified: CD45RA-negative fraction. All receptors derive from a woman aged 25-40 years in good health.

CDR3 sequence (DNA): TGTGCCAGCAGCTTATACGCTAATGAAAAACTGTTTTTT. It translates to CASSLYANEKLFF. This chain links TRBV7-8 with TRBJ1-4; D unclear. V lost 2 bases to trimming and J lost 3 bases, with 4 bases between them. Per the germline V gene, CDR1 is SGHVS and CDR2 is FQNEAQ. This CDR3 is built from 13 residues. The variable domain in full, with the rest retrieved from reference TRBV7-8 and TRBJ1-4, is GAGVSQSPRYKVAKRGQDVALRCDPISGHVSLFWYQQALGQGPEFLTYFQNEAQLDKSGLPSDRFFAERPEGSVSTLKIQRTQQEDSAVYLCASSLYANEKLFFGSGTQLSVL.

This clone was seen just once. V is TRBV28 and J is TRBJ1-3; D is ambiguous. Germline-derived CDR1 and CDR2 are MDHEN and SYDVKM. Trimming removed 8 bases from V and 1 base from J, with 6 bases in between. This CDR3 is built from 12 residues. CDR3 DNA: TGTGCCAGCGAGGGATCTGGAAACACCATATATTTT. Translating it yields CASEGSGNTIYF.

The chain links TRBV7-7 to TRBJ2-2, with TRBD2 identical over 7 bases. Germline-derived CDR1 and CDR2 are SSHAT and FNYEAQ (reference sequence). The CDR3 has 14 residues. V was pared by 5 bases and J by 7 bases, with 7 bases of the junction left unmatched. The CDR3 DNA reads TGTGCCAGCAGCAGCGGGACGGATCACGGGGAGCTGTTTTTT. Encoded protein: CASSSGTDHGELFF.

J is TRBJ2-5 and V is TRBV6-6; D call uncertain. CDR1 is MNHNY and CDR2 is SVGAGI in the germline V gene (reference sequence). Trimming pared 4 bases from V and 5 bases from J, leaving 8 bases between. The CDR3 length is 12 residues. In nucleotides, the CDR3 is TGTGCCAGCAGTTTATCGTCGGAGACCCAGTACTTC. As protein: CASSLSSETQYF.

Regarding this clone: This sample includes further DNA sequences coding for the same CDR3. The J gene is TRBJ1-1, the V gene TRBV7-3; D is possibly TRBD1 (5 bases). Deletions cut 5 bases from V and 3 bases from J, with 10 bases between. Germline CDR1 is SGHTA and CDR2 is FQGTGA. The CDR3 spans 13 residues. CDR3 loop: CASSSQGDTEAFF. Written as DNA, the CDR3 is TGTGCCAGCAGCAGCCAGGGTGACACTGAAGCTTTCTTT.